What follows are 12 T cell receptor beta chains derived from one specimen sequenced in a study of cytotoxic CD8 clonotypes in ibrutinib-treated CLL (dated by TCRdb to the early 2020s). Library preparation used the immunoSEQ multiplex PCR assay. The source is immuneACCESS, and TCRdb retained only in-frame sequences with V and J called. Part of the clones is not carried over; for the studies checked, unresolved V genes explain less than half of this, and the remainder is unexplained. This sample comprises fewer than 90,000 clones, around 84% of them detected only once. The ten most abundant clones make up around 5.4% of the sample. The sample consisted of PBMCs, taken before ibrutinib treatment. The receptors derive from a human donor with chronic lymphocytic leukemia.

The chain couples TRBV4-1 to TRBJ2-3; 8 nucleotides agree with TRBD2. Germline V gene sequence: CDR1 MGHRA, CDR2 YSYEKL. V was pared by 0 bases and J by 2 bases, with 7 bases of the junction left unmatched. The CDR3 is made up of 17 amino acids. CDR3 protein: CASSQDGSGSPTDTQYF. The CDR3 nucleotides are TGCGCCAGCAGCCAAGACGGAAGCGGGAGCCCCACAGATACGCAGTATTTT.

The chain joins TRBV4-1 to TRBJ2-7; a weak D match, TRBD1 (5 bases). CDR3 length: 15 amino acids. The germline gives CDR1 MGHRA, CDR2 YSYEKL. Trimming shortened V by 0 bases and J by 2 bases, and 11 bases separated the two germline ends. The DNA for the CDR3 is TGCGCCAGCAGCCAAGATGATGGCAGGGCCTACGAGCAGTACTTC. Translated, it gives CASSQDDGRAYEQYF.

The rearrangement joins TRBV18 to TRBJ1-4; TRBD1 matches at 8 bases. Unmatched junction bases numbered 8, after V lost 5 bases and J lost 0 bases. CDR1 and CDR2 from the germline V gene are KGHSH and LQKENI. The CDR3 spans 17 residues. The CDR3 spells CASSSNDRGATNEKLFF. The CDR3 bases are TGTGCCAGCTCATCAAACGACAGGGGTGCAACTAATGAAAAACTGTTTTTT.

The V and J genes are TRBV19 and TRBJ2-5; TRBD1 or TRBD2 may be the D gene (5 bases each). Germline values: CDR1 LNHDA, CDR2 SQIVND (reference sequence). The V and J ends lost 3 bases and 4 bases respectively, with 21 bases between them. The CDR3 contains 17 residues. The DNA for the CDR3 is TGTGCCAGTAGTATCAGGGAGAGGGTGACACGAGGAGAGACCCAGTACTTC. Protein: CASSIRERVTRGETQYF.

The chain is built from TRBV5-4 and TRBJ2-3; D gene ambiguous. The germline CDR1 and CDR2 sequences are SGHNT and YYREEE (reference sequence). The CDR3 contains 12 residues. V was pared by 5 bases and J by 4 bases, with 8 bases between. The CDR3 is CASRSGPDTQYF. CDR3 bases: TGTGCCAGCAGATCAGGACCAGATACGCAGTATTTT.

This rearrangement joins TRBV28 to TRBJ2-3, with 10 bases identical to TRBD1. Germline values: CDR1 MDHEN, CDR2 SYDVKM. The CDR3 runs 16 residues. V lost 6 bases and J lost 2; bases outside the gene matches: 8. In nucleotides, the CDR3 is TGTGCCAGCAGGGGGACAGGGGTCCCTTACACAGATACGCAGTATTTT. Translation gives CASRGTGVPYTDTQYF.

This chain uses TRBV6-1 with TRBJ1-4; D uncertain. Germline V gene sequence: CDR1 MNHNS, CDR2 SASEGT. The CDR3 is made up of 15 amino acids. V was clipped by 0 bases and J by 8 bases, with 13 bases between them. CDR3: CASSEAQGSWEKLFF. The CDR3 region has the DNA TGTGCCAGCAGTGAAGCACAAGGATCGTGGGAAAAACTGTTTTTT.

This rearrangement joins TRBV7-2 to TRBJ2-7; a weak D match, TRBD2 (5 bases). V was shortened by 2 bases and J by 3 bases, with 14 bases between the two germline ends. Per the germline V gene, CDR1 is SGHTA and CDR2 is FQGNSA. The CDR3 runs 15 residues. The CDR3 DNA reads TGTGCCAGCAGCTTACGGGTGCGGGTAAACTACGAGCAGTACTTC. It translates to CASSLRVRVNYEQYF.

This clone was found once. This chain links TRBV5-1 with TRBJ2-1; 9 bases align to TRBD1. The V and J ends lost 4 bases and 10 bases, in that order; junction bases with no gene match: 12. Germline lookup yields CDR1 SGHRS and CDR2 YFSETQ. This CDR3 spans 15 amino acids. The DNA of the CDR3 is TGCGCCAGCAGCCTCGTCCGGGACAGGGTCGGCGAGCAGTTCTTC. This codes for CASSLVRDRVGEQFF.

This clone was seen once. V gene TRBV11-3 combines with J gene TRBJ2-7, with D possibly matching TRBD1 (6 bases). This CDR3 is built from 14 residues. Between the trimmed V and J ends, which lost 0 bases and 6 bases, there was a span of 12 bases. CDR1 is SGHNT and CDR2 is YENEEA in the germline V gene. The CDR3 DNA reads TGTGCCAGCAGCTTAGAACAGGGTTCCCGCGAGCAGTACTTC. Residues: CASSLEQGSREQYF.

CDR3 bases: TGCGCCAGCAGCCACCCGGGGTCCAAAACCTACGAGCAGTACTTC. Translated: CASSHPGSKTYEQYF. The chain employs TRBV4-1 and TRBJ2-7; D might be TRBD2 (5 bases). The CDR3 extends over 15 amino acids. Trimming removed 3 bases at V and 2 bases at J, with 14 bases between. Germline CDR1 reads MGHRA; CDR2 reads YSYEKL.

The chain's CDR3 is CASSPGQGASGANVLTF. The CDR3 nucleotides are TGCGCCAGCAGCCCGGGACAGGGGGCCTCCGGGGCCAACGTCCTGACTTTC. The chain is built from TRBV10-1 and TRBJ2-6, with 12 bases that match TRBD1. The trim removed 6 bases at V and 4 bases at J, leaving 7 bases unmatched. Per germline, CDR1 WNHNN and CDR2 SYGVQD (reference sequence). CDR3 length: 17 residues.